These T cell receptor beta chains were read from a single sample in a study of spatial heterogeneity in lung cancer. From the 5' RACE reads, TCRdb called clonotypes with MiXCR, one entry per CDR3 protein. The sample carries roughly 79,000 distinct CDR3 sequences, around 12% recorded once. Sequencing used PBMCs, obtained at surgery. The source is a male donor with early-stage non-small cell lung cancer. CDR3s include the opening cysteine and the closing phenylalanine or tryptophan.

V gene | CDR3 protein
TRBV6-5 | CASSSFHRSGDIEFF
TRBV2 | CASSEGRAVAQFF
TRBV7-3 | CASSFGTNTGELFF
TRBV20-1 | CSARGTGGTLYEQYF
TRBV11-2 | CASSSQSGEKLFF
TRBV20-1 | CSARDWYNQPQHF
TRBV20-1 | CSARDRGGALEAFF
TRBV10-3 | CAISESVDLDTQYF
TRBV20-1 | CSARGGSGRASHEQYF
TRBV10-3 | CAISESRWPLGEAFF
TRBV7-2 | CASSPLSAANEQFF
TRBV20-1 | CSASDRATNTGELSF
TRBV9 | CASSLGLSTDTQYF
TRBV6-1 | CASSPWDAGSGNTIYF
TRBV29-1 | CSLHGTSNRHEQFF
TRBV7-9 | CASSTWTGGSDTQYF
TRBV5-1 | CASSLPLINTGELFF
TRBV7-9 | CASSYQGYQETQYF
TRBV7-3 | CASSWDPSNEQFF
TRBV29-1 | CSVELGTDPETQYF
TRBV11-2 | CASQGTRRKKYPTYNEQFF
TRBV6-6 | CASSPGRGGYTGELFF